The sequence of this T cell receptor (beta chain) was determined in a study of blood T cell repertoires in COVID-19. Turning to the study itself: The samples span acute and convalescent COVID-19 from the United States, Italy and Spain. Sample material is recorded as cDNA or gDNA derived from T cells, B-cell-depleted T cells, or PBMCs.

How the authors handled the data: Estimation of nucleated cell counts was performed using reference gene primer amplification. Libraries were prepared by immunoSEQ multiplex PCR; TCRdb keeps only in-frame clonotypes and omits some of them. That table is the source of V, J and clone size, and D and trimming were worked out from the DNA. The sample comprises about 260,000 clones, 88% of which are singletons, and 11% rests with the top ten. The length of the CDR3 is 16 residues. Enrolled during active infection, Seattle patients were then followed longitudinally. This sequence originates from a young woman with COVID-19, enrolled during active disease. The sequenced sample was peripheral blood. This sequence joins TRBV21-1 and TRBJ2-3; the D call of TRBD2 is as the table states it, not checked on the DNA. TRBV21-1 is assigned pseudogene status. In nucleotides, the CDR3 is TGTGCCAGCAGCAAAGGGTCCGCGGGAGGGTCGGATACGCAGTATTTT. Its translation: CASSKGSAGGSDTQYF.